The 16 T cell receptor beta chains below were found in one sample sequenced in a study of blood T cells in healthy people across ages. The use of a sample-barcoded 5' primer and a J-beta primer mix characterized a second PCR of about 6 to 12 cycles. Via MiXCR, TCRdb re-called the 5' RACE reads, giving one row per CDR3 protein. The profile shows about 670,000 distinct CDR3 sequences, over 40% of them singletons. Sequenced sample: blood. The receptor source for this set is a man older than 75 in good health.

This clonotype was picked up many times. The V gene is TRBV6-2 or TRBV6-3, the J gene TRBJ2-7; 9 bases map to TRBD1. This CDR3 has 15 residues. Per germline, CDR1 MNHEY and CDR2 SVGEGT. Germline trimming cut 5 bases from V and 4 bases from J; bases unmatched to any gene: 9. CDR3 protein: CASSTTGTGSYEQYF. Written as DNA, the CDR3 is TGTGCCAGCAGTACAACCGGGACAGGGAGTTACGAGCAGTACTTC.

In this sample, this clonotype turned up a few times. The chain's CDR3 is CASIKTGKTGELFF. As DNA, the CDR3 is TGTGCCAGCATCAAGACGGGAAAAACCGGGGAGCTGTTTTTT. The rearrangement joins TRBV6-6 to TRBJ2-2; D might be TRBD2 (5 bases). The germline CDR1 and CDR2 sequences are MNHNY and SVGAGI (reference sequence). The CDR3 sequence is 14 residues long. V dropped 7 bases and J dropped 5 bases, with 14 bases sitting between them.

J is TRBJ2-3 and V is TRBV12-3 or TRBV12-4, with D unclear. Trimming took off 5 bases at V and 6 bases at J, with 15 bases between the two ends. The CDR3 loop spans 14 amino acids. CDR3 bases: TGTGCCAGCAGTCTGCGACCAGCCCCGGATACGCAGTATTTT. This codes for CASSLRPAPDTQYF.

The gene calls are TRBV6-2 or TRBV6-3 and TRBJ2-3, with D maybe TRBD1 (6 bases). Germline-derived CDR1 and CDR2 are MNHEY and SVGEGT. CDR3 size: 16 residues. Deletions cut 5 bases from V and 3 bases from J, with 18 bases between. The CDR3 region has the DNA TGTGCCAGCAGTCTCAGCCGACAGGATTCAACAGATACGCAGTATTTT. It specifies CASSLSRQDSTDTQYF.

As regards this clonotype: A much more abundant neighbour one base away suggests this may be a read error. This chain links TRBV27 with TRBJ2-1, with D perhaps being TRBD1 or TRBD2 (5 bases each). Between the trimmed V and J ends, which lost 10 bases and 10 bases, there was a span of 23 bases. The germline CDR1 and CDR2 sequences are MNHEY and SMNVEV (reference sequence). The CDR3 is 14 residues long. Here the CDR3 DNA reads TGTGCCAACATTCCCTCGACGGGGCCCGGGGAGCAGTTCTTC. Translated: CANIPSTGPGEQFF.

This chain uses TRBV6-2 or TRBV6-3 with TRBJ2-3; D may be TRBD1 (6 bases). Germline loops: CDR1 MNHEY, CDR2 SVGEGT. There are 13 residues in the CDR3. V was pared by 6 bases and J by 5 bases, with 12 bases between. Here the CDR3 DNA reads TGTGCCAGCAGCCCTATCAGGGGAGATACGCAGTATTTT. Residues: CASSPIRGDTQYF.

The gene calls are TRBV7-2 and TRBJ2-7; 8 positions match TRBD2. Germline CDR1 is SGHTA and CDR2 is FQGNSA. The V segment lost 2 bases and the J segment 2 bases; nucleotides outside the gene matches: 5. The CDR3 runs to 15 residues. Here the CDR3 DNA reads TGTGCCAGCAGCTTAAGCGGGGGCGGCGCCTACGAGCAGTACTTC. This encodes CASSLSGGGAYEQYF.

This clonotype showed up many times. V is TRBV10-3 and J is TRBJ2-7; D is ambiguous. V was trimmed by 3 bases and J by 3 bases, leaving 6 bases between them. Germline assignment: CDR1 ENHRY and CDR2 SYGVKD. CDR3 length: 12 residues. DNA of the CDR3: TGTGCCATCAGTGACAGGATCTACGAGCAGTACTTC. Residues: CAISDRIYEQYF.

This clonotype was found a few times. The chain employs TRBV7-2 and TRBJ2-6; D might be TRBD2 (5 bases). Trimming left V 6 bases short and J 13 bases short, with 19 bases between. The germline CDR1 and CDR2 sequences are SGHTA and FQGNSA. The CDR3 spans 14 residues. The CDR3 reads CASRQTLTGGVLTF. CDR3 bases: TGTGCCAGCAGGCAGACGTTAACCGGCGGGGTCCTGACTTTC.

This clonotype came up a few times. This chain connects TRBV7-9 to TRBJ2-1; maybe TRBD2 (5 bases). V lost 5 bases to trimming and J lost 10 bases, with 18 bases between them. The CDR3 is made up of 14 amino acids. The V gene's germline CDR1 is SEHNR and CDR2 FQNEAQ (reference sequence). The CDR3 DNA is TGTGCCAGCAGCCGCCAGAGAACGGGAATCGAGCAGTTCTTC. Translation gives CASSRQRTGIEQFF.

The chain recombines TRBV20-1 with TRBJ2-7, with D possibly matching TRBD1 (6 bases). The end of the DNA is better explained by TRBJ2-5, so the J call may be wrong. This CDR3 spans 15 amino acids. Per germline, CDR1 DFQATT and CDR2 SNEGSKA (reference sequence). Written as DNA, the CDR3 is TGCAGTGCTAGAAACAGGGCGAATATACGCGAGACCCAGTACTTC. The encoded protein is CSARNRANIRETQYF.

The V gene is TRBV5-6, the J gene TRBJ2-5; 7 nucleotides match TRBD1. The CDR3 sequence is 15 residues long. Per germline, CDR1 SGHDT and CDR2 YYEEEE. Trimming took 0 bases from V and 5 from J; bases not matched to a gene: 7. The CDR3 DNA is TGTGCCAGCAGCTTGGTAGGGACAGCATGGGAGACCCAGTACTTC. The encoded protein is CASSLVGTAWETQYF.

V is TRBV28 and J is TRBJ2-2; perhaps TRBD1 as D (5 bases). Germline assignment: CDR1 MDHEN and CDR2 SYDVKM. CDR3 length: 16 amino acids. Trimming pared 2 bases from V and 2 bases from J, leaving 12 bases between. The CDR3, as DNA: TGTGCCAGCAGTTTAGATAGCAGGGTTAACACCGGGGAGCTGTTTTTT. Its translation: CASSLDSRVNTGELFF.

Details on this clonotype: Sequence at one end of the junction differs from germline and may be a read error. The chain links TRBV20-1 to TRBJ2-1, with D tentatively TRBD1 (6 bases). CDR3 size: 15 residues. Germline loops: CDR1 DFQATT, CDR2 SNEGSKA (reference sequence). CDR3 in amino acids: CSAREPRGSYNGQFF. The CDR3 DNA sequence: TGCAGTGCTAGAGAACCCAGGGGTTCCTACAATGGGCAGTTCTTC.

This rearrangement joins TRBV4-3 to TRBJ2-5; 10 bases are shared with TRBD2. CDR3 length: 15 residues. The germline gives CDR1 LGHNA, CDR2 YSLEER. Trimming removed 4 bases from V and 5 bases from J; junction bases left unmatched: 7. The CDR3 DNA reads TGCGCCAGCAGCCTAGCAGCGGGAGGGGGGGAGACCCAGTACTTC. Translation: CASSLAAGGGETQYF.

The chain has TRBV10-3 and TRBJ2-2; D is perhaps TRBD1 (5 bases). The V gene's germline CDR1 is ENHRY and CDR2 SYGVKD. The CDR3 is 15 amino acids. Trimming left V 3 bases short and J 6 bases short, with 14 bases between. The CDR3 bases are TGTGCCATCAGTGACGGACAAAGGGTAGCCGGGGAGCTGTTTTTT. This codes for CAISDGQRVAGELFF.